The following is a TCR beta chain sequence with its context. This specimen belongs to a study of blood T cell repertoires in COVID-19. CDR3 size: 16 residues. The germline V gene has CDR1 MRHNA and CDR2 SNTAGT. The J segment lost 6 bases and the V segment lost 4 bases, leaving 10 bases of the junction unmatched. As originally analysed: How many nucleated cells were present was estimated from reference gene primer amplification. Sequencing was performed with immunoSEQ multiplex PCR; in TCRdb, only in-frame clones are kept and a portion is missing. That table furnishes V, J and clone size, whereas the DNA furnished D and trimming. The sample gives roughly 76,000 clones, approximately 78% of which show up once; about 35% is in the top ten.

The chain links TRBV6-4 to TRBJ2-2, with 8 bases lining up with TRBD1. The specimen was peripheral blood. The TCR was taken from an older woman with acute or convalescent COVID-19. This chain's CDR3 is CASSARSGGASGELFF. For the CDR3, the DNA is TGTGCCAGCAGTGCTCGGTCAGGGGGCGCATCCGGGGAGCTGTTTTTT.